The clone carrying this T cell receptor (beta chain) turned up a few times. A UMI-containing oligonucleotide was joined by 3' ligation to the TCR cDNA template. Adult healthy volunteers gave 2.5 ml peripheral blood for whole-blood RNA. Cells were not sorted; total RNA input targeted roughly 1 to 1,100 ng. This sample stems from a study of naive and memory T cell subsets. The SP2 primer and nested alpha and beta constant region primers amplified ligated cDNA in four rounds. For blood and skin samples, reverse transcription used TCR alpha and beta constant primers. Via MiXCR, TCRdb re-called the 5' RACE reads, giving one row per CDR3 protein. The sample includes about 32,000 distinct CDR3 sequences, about a sixth of them seen just once. The length of the CDR3 is 14 residues. Trimming stripped 6 bases from V and 2 bases from J, with 13 bases between.

This receptor was identified in a female donor in good health. The rearrangement links TRBV12-3 or TRBV12-4 to TRBJ1-2; D possibly corresponds to TRBD1 (6 bases). The DNA of the CDR3 is TGTGCCAGCAGGGGGGCCCCAGGGAACTATGGCTACACCTTC. Its translation is CASRGAPGNYGYTF.